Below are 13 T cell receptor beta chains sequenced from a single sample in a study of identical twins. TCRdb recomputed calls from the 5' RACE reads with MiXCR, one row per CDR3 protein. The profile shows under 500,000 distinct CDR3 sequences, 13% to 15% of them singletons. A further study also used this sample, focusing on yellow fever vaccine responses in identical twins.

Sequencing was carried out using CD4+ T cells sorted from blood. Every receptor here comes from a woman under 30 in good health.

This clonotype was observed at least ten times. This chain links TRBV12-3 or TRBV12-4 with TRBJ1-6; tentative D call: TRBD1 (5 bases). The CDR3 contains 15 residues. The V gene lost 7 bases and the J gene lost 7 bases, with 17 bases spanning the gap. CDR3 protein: CASKTPRRENSPLHF. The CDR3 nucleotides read TGTGCCAGCAAAACCCCCCGCAGGGAGAATTCACCCCTCCACTTT.

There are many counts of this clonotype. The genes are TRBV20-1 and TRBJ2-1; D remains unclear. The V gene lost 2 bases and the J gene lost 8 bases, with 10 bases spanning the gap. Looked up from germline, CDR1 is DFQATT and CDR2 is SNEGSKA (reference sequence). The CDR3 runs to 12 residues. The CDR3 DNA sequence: TGCAGTGCTAGACACCGAACATATGAGCAGTTCTTC. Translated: CSARHRTYEQFF.

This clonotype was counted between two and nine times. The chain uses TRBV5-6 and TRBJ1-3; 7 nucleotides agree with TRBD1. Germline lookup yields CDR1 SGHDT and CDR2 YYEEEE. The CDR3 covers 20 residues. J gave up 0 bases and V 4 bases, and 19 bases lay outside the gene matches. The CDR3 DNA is TGTGCCAGCAGCGTAATTCAGGGGGGCGCCATTAGGGTCTCTGGAAACACCATATATTTT. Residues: CASSVIQGGAIRVSGNTIYF.

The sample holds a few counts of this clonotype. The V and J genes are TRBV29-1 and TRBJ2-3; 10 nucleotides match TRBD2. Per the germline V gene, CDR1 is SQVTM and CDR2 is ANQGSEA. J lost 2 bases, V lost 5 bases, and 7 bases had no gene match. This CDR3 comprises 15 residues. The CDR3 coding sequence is TGCAGCGTTCCTCCTAGCGGGGGAAACACAGATACGCAGTATTTT. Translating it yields CSVPPSGGNTDTQYF.

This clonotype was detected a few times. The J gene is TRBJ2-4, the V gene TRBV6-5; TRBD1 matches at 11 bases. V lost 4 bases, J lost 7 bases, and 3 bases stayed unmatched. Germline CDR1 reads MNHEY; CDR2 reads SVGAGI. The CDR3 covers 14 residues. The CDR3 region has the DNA TGTGCCAGCAGTTCCGGGGACAGGGGGAACATTCAGTACTTC. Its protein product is CASSSGDRGNIQYF.

CDR3 coding DNA: TGTGCCAGCAGTTCCCGGGACATTAGCAGCAATCAGCCCCAGCATTTT. This translates into CASSSRDISSNQPQHF. This chain joins TRBV6-5 and TRBJ1-5; maybe TRBD1 (6 bases). The CDR3 loop spans 16 amino acids. Germline CDR1 reads MNHEY; CDR2 reads SVGAGI. V dropped 4 bases and J dropped 1 base, with 14 bases sitting between them.

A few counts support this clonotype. The CDR3 nucleotides read TGTGCCAGCAGCCCGAGACAGGGGTCGAACACTGAAGCTTTCTTT. The encoded protein is CASSPRQGSNTEAFF. J is TRBJ1-1 and V is TRBV7-2; 8 nucleotides match TRBD1. The junction had 6 bases not matched to a gene; V was cut back by 5 bases and J by 1 base. The CDR3 length is 15 residues. Germline CDR1 and CDR2: SGHTA and FQGNSA.

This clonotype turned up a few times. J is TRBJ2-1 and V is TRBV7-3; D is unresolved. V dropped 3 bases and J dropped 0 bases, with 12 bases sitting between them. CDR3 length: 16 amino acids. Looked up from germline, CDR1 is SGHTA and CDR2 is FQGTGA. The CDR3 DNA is TGTGCCAGCAGCTTTACGGGCCCAAGCTCCTACAATGAGCAGTTCTTC. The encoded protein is CASSFTGPSSYNEQFF.

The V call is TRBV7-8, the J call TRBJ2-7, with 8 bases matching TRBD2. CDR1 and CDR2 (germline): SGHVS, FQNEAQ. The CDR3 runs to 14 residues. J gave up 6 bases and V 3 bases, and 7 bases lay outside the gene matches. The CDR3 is CASSLGLEVFEQYF. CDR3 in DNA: TGTGCCAGCAGCTTGGGACTAGAGGTGTTCGAGCAGTACTTC.

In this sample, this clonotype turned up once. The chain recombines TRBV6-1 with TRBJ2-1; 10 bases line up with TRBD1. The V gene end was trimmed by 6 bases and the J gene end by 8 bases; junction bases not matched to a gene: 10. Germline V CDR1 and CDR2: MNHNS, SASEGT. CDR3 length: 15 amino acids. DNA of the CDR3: TGTGCCAGCAGACCCCGGGACAGGGGTAGGGATGAGCAGTTCTTC. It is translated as CASRPRDRGRDEQFF.

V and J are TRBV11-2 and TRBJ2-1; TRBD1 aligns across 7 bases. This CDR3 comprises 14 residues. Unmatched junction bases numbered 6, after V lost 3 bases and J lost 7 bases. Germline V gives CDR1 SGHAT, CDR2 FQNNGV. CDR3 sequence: CASSFGTVVNEQFF. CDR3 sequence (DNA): TGTGCCAGCAGCTTTGGGACAGTTGTTAATGAGCAGTTCTTC.

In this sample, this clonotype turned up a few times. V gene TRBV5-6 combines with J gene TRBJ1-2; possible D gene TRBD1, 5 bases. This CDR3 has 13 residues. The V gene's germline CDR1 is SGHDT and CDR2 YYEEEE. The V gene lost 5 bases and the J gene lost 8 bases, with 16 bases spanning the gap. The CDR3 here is CASRPSGGKGYTF. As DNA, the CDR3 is TGTGCCAGCAGACCCTCGGGGGGTAAAGGCTACACCTTC.

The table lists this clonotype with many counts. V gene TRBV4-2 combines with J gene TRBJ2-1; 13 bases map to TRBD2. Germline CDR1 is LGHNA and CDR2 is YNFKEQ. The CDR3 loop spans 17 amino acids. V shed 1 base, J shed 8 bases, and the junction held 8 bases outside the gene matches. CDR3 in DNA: TGTGCCAGCAGCCAAGTCCAACTAGCGGGAGGGCGGGATGAGCAGTTCTTC. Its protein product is CASSQVQLAGGRDEQFF.